Sequencing of this TCR beta chain was carried out in a study of CD8+ T cells in alopecia areata. Findings and caveats of the study: Against the mouse data, patients shared TCRs less clearly, possibly for HLA reasons. Alopecia totalis/universalis scalp especially showed more expanded CD8+ clones than normal scalp. Scalp sample sequencing also detects resident alphabeta T cells of normal skin.

With regard to this clone: What it binds is unknown. The identical CDR3 is also encoded by other nucleotide sequences in the sample.

Investigators isolated RNA and reverse transcribed it into cDNA to act as the sequencing template. Only in-frame clones appear in the TCRdb table, and some are missing; sequencing was by immunoSEQ multiplex PCR. The sample carries 100,000 to 130,000 clones, 55% to 60% recorded once. Cell sorting was applied to PBMCs, and CD4+ and CD8+ T cells were collected. Germline CDR1 reads DFQATT; CDR2 reads SNEGSKA (reference sequence). CDR3 length equals 11 residues. With 5 bases removed from V and 4 bases from J, the gap between germline ends came to 5 bases. The specimen sequenced was NKG2D-low CD8+ T cells sorted from blood. The V and J genes are TRBV20-1 and TRBJ2-2; D unclear. The receptor was derived from a human donor with alopecia areata. The CDR3 here is CSASVTGELFF. The CDR3, as DNA: TGCAGTGCTTCCGTCACCGGGGAGCTGTTTTTT.